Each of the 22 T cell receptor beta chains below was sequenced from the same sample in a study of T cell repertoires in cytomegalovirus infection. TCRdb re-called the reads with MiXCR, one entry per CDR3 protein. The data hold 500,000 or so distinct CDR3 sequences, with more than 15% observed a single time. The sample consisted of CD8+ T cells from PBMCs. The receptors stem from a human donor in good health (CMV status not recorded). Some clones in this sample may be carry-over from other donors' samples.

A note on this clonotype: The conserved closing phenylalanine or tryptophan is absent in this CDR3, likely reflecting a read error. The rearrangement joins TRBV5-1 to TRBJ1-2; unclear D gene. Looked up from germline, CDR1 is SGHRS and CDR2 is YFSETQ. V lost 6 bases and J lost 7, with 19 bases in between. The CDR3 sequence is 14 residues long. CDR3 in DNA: TGCGCCAGCACCCTTTCGGGCCAGGTGTTTGGCTACACCTTA. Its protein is CASTLSGQVFGYTL.

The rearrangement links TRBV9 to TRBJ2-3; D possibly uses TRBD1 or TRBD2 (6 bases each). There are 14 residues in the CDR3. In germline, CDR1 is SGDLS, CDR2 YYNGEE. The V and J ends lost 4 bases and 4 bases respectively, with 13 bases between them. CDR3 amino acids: CASSPVGGADTQYF. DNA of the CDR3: TGTGCCAGCAGCCCCGTGGGGGGCGCAGATACGCAGTATTTT.

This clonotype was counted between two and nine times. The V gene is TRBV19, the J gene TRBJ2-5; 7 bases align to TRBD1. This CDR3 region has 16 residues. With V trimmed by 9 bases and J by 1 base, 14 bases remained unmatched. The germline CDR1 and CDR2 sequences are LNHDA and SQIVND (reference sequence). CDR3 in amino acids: CASRFRDSRAQETQYF. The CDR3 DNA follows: TGTGCCAGCCGATTCCGGGACAGTAGAGCCCAAGAGACCCAGTACTTC.

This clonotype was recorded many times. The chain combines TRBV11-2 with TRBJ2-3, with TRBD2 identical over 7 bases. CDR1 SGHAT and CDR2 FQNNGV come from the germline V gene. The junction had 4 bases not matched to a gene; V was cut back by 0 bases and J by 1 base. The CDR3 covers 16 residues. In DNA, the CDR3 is TGTGCCAGCAGCTTAGAGTGGGCGGGGGGCACAGATACGCAGTATTTT. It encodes CASSLEWAGGTDTQYF. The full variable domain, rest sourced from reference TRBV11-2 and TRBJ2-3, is EAGVAQSPRYKIIEKRQSVAFWCNPISGHATLYWYQQILGQGPKLLIQFQNNGVVDDSQLPKDRFSAERLKGVDSTLKIQPAKLEDSAVYLCASSLEWAGGTDTQYFGPGTRLTVL.

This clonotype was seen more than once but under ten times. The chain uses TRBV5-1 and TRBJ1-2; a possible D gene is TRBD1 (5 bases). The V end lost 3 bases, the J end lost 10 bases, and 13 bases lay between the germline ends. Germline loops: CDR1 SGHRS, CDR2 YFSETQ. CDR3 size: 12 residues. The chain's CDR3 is CASSYSRGDYTF. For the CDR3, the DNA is TGCGCCAGCAGCTATTCCCGGGGCGACTACACCTTC.

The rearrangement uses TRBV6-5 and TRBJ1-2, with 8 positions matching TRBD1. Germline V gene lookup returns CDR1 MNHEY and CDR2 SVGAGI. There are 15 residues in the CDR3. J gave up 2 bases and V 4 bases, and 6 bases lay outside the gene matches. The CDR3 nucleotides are TGTGCCAGCAGTTCGTGGACAGGGATCAACTATGGCTACACCTTC. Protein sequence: CASSSWTGINYGYTF.

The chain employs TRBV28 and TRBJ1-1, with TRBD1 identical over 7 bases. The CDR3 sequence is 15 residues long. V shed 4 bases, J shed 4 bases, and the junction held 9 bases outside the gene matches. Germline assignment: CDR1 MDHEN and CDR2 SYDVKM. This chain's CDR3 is CASSYQGGKGTEAFF. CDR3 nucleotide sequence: TGTGCCAGCAGTTATCAGGGGGGTAAGGGCACTGAAGCTTTCTTT. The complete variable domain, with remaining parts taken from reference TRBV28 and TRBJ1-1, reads DVKVTQSSRYLVKRTGEKVFLECVQDMDHENMFWYRQDPGLGLRLIYFSYDVKMKEKGDIPEGYSVSREKKERFSLILESASTNQTSMYLCASSYQGGKGTEAFFGQGTRLTVV.

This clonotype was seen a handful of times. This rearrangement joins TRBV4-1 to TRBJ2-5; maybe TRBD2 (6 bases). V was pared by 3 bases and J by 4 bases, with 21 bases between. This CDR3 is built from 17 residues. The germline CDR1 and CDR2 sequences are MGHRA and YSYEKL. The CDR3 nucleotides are TGCGCCAGCAGCCAGCGTACCCGGGACTCCCTACGAGAGACCCAGTACTTC. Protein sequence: CASSQRTRDSLRETQYF.

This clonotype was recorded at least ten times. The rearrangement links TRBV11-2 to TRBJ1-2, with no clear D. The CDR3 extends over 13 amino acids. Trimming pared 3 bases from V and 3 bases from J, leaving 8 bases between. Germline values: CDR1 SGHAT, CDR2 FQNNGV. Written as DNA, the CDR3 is TGTGCCAGCAGCTTCGGCGCAGACTATGGCTACACCTTC. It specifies CASSFGADYGYTF.

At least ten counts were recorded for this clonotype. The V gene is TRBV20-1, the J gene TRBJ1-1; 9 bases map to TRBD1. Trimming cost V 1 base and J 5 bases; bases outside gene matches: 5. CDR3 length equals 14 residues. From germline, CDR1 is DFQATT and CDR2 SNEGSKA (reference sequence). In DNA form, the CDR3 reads TGCAGTGCTAGAGGGACAGGGGTTGGTACTGAAGCTTTCTTT. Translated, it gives CSARGTGVGTEAFF.

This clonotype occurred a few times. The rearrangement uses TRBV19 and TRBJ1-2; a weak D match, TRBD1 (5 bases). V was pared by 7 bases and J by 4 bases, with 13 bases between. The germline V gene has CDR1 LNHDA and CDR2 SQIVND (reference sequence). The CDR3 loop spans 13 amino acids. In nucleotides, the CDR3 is TGTGCCAGTAATGCCGGGGGGTTCTATGGCTACACCTTC. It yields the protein CASNAGGFYGYTF.

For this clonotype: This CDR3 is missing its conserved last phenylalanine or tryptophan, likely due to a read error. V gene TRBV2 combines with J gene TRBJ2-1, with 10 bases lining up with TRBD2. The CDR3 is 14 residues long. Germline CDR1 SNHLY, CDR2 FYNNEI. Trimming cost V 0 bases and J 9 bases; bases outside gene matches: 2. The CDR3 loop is CASSEASGRVEQFL. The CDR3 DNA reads TGTGCCAGCAGTGAAGCCAGCGGGAGGGTTGAGCAGTTCTTA.

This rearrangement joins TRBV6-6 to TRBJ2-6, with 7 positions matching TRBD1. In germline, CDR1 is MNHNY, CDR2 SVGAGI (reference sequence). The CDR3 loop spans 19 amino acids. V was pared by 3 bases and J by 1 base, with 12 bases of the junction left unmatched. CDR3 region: CASSYPTRTGDSGANVLTF. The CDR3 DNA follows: TGTGCCAGCAGTTATCCCACTCGTACAGGGGATTCTGGGGCCAACGTCCTGACTTTC.

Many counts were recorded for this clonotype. DNA for the CDR3: TGTGCCAGCAGCCTTACAGCCGGGATCACTGAAGCTTTCTTT. Protein product: CASSLTAGITEAFF. The chain combines TRBV7-9 with TRBJ1-1; D gene ambiguous. This CDR3 is 14 amino acids long. Per the germline V gene, CDR1 is SEHNR and CDR2 is FQNEAQ (reference sequence). Trimming left V 5 bases short and J 4 bases short, with 14 bases between.

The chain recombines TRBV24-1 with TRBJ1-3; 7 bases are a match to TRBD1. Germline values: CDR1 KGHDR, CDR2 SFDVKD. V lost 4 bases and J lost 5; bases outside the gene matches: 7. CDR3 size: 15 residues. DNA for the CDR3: TGTGCCACCAGTGACAGTGCGACAGGGAGAAACACCATATATTTT. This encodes CATSDSATGRNTIYF.

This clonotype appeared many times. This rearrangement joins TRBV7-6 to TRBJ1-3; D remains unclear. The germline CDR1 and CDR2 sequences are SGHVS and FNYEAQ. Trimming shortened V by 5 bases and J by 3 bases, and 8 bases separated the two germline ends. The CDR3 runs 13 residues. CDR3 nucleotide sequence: TGTGCCAGCAGCCCTAGTAATGGAAACACCATATATTTT. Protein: CASSPSNGNTIYF.

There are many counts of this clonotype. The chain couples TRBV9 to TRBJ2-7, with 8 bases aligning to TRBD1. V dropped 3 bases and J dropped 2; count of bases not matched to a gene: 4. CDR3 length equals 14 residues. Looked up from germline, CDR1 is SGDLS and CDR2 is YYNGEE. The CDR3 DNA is TGTGCCAGCAGCGGCCGGACAGGGCCCTACGAGCAGTACTTC. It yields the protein CASSGRTGPYEQYF.

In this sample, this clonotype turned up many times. The CDR3 region is CASSPEAGNNYGYTF. The CDR3 DNA follows: TGTGCCAGCAGCCCAGAGGCAGGAAATAACTATGGCTACACCTTC. The chain recombines TRBV11-1 with TRBJ1-2; D remains ambiguous. This CDR3 spans 15 amino acids. Germline CDR1 reads SGHAT; CDR2 reads FQDESV (reference sequence). V was clipped by 5 bases and J by 1 base, with 14 bases between them.

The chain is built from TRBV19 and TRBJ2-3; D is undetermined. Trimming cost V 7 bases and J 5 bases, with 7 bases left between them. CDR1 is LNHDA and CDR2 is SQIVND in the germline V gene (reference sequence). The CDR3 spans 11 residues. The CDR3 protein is CASTFGDTQYF. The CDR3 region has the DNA TGTGCCAGTACCTTCGGAGATACGCAGTATTTT.

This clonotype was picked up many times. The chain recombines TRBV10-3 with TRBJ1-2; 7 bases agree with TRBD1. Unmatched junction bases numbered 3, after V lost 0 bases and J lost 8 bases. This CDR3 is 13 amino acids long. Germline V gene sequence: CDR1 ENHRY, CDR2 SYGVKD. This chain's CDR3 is CAISESQGRGYTF. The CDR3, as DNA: TGTGCCATCAGTGAGTCACAGGGGAGAGGCTACACCTTC.

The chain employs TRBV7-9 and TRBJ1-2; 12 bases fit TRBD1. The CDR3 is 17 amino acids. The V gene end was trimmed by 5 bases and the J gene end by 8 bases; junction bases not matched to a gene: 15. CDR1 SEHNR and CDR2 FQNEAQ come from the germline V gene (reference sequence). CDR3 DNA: TGTGCCAGCAGCGCCCCTTTGCGGGGACAGGGGGCGGAAGGCTACACCTTC. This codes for CASSAPLRGQGAEGYTF.

DNA of the CDR3: TGTGCCAGCCTCTTAGGGGGCGGAGAGCAGTTCTTC. Residues: CASLLGGGEQFF. This rearrangement joins TRBV5-6 to TRBJ2-1; 7 positions match TRBD1. This CDR3 region has 12 residues. Germline V lookup: CDR1 SGHDT, CDR2 YYEEEE. The junction had 8 bases not matched to a gene; V was cut back by 7 bases and J by 10 bases.